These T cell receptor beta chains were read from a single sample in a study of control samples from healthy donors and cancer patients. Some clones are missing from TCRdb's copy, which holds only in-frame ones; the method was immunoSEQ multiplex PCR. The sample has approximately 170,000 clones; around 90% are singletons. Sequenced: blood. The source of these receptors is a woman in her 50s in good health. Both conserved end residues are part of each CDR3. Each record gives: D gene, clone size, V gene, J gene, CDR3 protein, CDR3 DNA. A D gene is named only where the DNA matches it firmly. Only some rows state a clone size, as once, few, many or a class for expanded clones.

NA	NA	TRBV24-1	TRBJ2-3	CATSARTVRADTQYF	TGTGCCACCAGTGCCAGGACAGTGAGGGCAGATACGCAGTATTTT
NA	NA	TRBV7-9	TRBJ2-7	CASSFATGGYEQYF	TGTGCCAGCAGCTTTGCAACCGGGGGCTACGAGCAGTACTTC
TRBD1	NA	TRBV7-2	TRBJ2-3	CASSTSLRGRLPTQYF	TGTGCCAGCAGCACTAGTCTCAGGGGGCGTCTCCCTACGCAGTATTTT
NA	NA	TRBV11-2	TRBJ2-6	CASSLSGTGANVLTF	TGTGCCAGCAGCTTATCCGGGACTGGGGCCAACGTCCTGACTTTC
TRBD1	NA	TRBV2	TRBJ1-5	CASSEGDRPNQPQHF	TGTGCCAGCAGTGAAGGGGACAGGCCGAATCAGCCCCAGCATTTT
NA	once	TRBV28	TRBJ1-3	CASSPGGGSSGNTIYF	TGTGCCAGCAGTCCCGGCGGCGGAAGCTCTGGAAACACCATATATTTT
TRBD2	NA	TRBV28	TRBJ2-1	CASSPRGSGLRTSGRYNEQFF	TGTGCCAGCAGCCCCCGAGGGTCGGGCTTAAGGACTAGCGGGAGATACAATGAGCAGTTCTTC
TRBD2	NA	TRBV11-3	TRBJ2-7	CASSSGLAGSYEQYF	TGTGCCAGCAGCTCGGGACTAGCGGGATCCTACGAGCAGTACTTC
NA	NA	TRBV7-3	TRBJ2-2	CASSSNTGELFF	TGTGCCAGCAGCTCGAACACCGGGGAGCTGTTTTTT
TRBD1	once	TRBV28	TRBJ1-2	CASRVPGQGKGYTF	TGTGCCAGCAGGGTACCGGGACAGGGGAAAGGCTACACCTTC
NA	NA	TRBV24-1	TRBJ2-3	CATSVRGLRADTQYF	TGTGCCACCAGTGTAAGAGGGCTCCGCGCAGATACGCAGTATTTT
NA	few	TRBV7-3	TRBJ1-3	CASSSTGPGNTIYF	TGTGCCAGCAGCTCTACAGGGCCCGGAAACACCATATATTTT
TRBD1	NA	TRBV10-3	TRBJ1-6	CATRQGAGSPLHF	TGTGCCACCCGACAGGGAGCTGGGTCACCCCTCCACTTT